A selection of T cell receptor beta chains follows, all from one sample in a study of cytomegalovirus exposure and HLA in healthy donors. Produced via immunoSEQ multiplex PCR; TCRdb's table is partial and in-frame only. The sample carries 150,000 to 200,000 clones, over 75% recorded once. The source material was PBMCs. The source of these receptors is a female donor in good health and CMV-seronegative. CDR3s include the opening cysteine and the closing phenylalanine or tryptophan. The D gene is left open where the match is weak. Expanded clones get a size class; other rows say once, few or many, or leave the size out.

TGTGCCAGCAGTGAAGACAGGGGGTCCTACGAGCAGTACTTC | CASSEDRGSYEQYF | TRBJ2-7 | TRBD1 | TRBV6-1 | once
TGTGCCAGCTCACCAGACAGATTGAACACTGAAGCTTTCTTT | CASSPDRLNTEAFF | TRBJ1-1 | - | TRBV18 | few
TGCGCCAGCAGCTTGGCCCCGGAGGACAGGGCGCCTACCTACGAGCAGTACTTC | CASSLAPEDRAPTYEQYF | TRBJ2-7 | TRBD1 | TRBV5-1 | -
TGTGCCAGCAGTTCGCTACCTGAAGCTTTCTTT | CASSSLPEAFF | TRBJ1-1 | - | TRBV28 | -
TGTGCCAGCAGGAGACAGGGTAGGGGGAACACTGAAGCTTTCTTT | CASRRQGRGNTEAFF | TRBJ1-1 | TRBD1 | TRBV6-5 | -
TGTGCCAGCAGACTAACAGGGGATACGCAGTATTTT | CASRLTGDTQYF | TRBJ2-3 | - | TRBV6-6 | -
TGTGCCAGCAGTCCCGGGACAGAAACCACAGATACGCAGTATTTT | CASSPGTETTDTQYF | TRBJ2-3 | TRBD1 | TRBV28 | few
TGTGCCAGCATCACAGGGACTAGCGGGAGTAAGATTGAGCAGTTCTTC | CASITGTSGSKIEQFF | TRBJ2-1 | - | TRBV21-1 | -
TGTGCCATCAGCCCGGGACTAGCGGGGCAATTACAAGAGACCCAGTACTTC | CAISPGLAGQLQETQYF | TRBJ2-5 | TRBD2 | TRBV10-3 | few
TGTGCCAGCACCGAGACCGCAGGGTATGGCTACACCTTC | CASTETAGYGYTF | TRBJ1-2 | - | TRBV7-9 | -
TGTGCCTGGAGTGTAGGTCAGGTCAATTCACCCCTCCACTTT | CAWSVGQVNSPLHF | TRBJ1-6 | - | TRBV30 | -
TGTGCCTGGTCCCCCGGGACAGGGAATGTCTTC | CAWSPGTGNVF | TRBJ2-1 | TRBD1 | TRBV30 | -
TGTGCCAGCAGCCCCCAACTCACAGATACGCAGTATTTT | CASSPQLTDTQYF | TRBJ2-3 | - | TRBV14 | -
TGTGCCAGCAGCCAAGTTGTGCCAGGGGGCGAGCAGTACTTC | CASSQVVPGGEQYF | TRBJ2-7 | TRBD1 | TRBV14 | -
TGTGCCTGGACAGGGGGCAGCAATCAGCCCCAGCATTTT | CAWTGGSNQPQHF | TRBJ1-5 | TRBD1 | TRBV30 | -
TGTGCCAGCAGCCCTCGCTACCCCAGGGCCCACTCTGGAAACACCATATATTTT | CASSPRYPRAHSGNTIYF | TRBJ1-3 | - | TRBV7-9 | -
TGTGCCAGCAGTTACTTTGGACAGGGAACGGAGACCCAGTACTTC | CASSYFGQGTETQYF | TRBJ2-5 | TRBD1 | TRBV6-5 | few
TGCAGTCAGGACAGCTACAATGAGCAGTTCTTC | CSQDSYNEQFF | TRBJ2-1 | - | TRBV20-1 | -
TGCGCCAGCAGCTGGGGGGACAGGGGGAACGAGCAGTTCTTC | CASSWGDRGNEQFF | TRBJ2-1 | TRBD1 | TRBV5-1 | -
TGTGCCAGCAGTCCCGGGACAGGCGGGCTCTACGAGCAGTACTTC | CASSPGTGGLYEQYF | TRBJ2-7 | TRBD1 | TRBV6-5 | -
TGTGCCAGCAGTACCGGGACAGGGATGCGAGGCTACACCTTC | CASSTGTGMRGYTF | TRBJ1-2 | TRBD1 | TRBV6-5 | few
TGCGCCAGCAGCTTGGTACCAGGGGGCCCAGATACGCAGTATTTT | CASSLVPGGPDTQYF | TRBJ2-3 | TRBD1 | TRBV5-1 | -
TGTGCCATCAGTGACAGGGGGCCAATATCTAACTATGGCTACACCTTC | CAISDRGPISNYGYTF | TRBJ1-2 | TRBD1 | TRBV10-3 | -
TGTGCCAGCAGCCCGGTTACGGGACAGGGGGCAGATACGCAGTATTTT | CASSPVTGQGADTQYF | TRBJ2-3 | TRBD1 | TRBV7-6 | -
TGCACCAGCAGCCAAGATCCCGACAGATTAAACTATGGCTACACCTTC | CTSSQDPDRLNYGYTF | TRBJ1-2 | - | TRBV1 | -
TGCGCCAGCAGCTTATCCCGACAGCCCCTGAACAATGAGCAGTTCTTC | CASSLSRQPLNNEQFF | TRBJ2-1 | - | TRBV5-1 | -
TGCAGCGTCCAGAGAAACAGGGTCACTGAAGCTTTCTTT | CSVQRNRVTEAFF | TRBJ1-1 | - | TRBV29-1 | -
TGTGCCAGCAGGGCTGACAGGAACACTGAAGCTTTCTTT | CASRADRNTEAFF | TRBJ1-1 | - | TRBV5-4 | once
TGTGCCAGCAGTTACTCGACCCGGGGGGAGACCCAGTACTTC | CASSYSTRGETQYF | TRBJ2-5 | - | TRBV6-6 | -
TGTGCCAGCAGCCCGTTGAGAACGAACACTGAAGCTTTCTTT | CASSPLRTNTEAFF | TRBJ1-1 | - | TRBV28 | -
TGCAGCGTTGACCCCGGGATCTCCTACAATGAGCAGTTCTTC | CSVDPGISYNEQFF | TRBJ2-1 | - | TRBV29-1 | -
TGTGCCAGCAGGCCGGACAAAGAGACCCAGTACTTC | CASRPDKETQYF | TRBJ2-5 | - | TRBV28 | -
TGTGCCAGCAGCAGCTGGACTAGCGGGAGGGGTCCCGGGGAGCTGTTTTTT | CASSSWTSGRGPGELFF | TRBJ2-2 | TRBD2 | TRBV4-2 | -
TGTGCCACCAGCAGGGGTCGGGTGGGGGCCCAAAACATTCAGTACTTC | CATSRGRVGAQNIQYF | TRBJ2-4 | - | TRBV15 | -
TGTGCTAGTGGTTTGCCCCCGCGGCGGAGGCGGCCCCAGCATTTT | CASGLPPRRRRPQHF | TRBJ1-5 | - | TRBV12-5 | -
TGTGCCAGCCACTATGCGACAGCTAACTATGGCTACACCTTC | CASHYATANYGYTF | TRBJ1-2 | - | TRBV7-9 | -
TGTGCCAGCAGTCTTGGAGGGGCGGCTCTTGGGACTAGCGGTTACGAGCAGTACTTC | CASSLGGAALGTSGYEQYF | TRBJ2-7 | TRBD2 | TRBV11-2 | -
TGTGCCAGCAGCTTAGGTGGGGGGAGGGCCCTGAGTAATGAGCAGTTCTTC | CASSLGGGRALSNEQFF | TRBJ2-1 | TRBD2 | TRBV7-9 | once
TGTGCCAGCAGCACCGGGACAGGGGCCTACGAGCAGTACTTC | CASSTGTGAYEQYF | TRBJ2-7 | TRBD1 | TRBV6-1 | few
TGTGCCAGCAGCTCTCGACAGGGGGCTGGAACTGAAGCTTTCTTT | CASSSRQGAGTEAFF | TRBJ1-1 | TRBD1 | TRBV7-3 | few
TGTGCCAGCTCACCTAGCGGGCAAGAGACCCAGTACTTC | CASSPSGQETQYF | TRBJ2-5 | TRBD2 | TRBV18 | -
TGTGCCAGCAGCAGTTACCGGGATCAATGGGATAATGAGCAGTTCTTC | CASSSYRDQWDNEQFF | TRBJ2-1 | - | TRBV9 | -
TGTGCCACCAGTAAACACGGAGACTCCACAGATACGCAGTATTTT | CATSKHGDSTDTQYF | TRBJ2-3 | - | TRBV15 | -
TGCAGCGTTGAAGCTAGCTACGAGACCCAGTACTTC | CSVEASYETQYF | TRBJ2-5 | - | TRBV29-1 | -
TGTGCCAGCAGCGTCCTGGCCTCGGACAGCAATGAGCAGTTCTTC | CASSVLASDSNEQFF | TRBJ2-1 | - | TRBV9 | -
TGCGCCAGCAGCTTGGGCGGACAGGGATTTACCTATGGCTACACCTTC | CASSLGGQGFTYGYTF | TRBJ1-2 | TRBD1 | TRBV5-1 | -
TGTGCCAGCAGCCGTGGGACTAGCGGGAGCTCAGATACGCAGTATTTT | CASSRGTSGSSDTQYF | TRBJ2-3 | TRBD2 | TRBV5-4 | -
TGTGCCAGCAGCCCCTTGGATGGGACAGGGGAGAACTACGAGCAGTACTTC | CASSPLDGTGENYEQYF | TRBJ2-7 | TRBD1 | TRBV7-9 | -
TGTGCCAGCAGCTTACTATCACAGGGAGATCGCTACACCTTC | CASSLLSQGDRYTF | TRBJ1-2 | - | TRBV7-8 | -
TGTGCCAGAGAACAGGGGGCTGGCAATCAGCCCCAGCATTTT | CAREQGAGNQPQHF | TRBJ1-5 | - | TRBV21-1 | -
TGCGCCAGCAGCTTGGACACGTACCCGGGACAGATGAACACTGAAGCTTTCTTT | CASSLDTYPGQMNTEAFF | TRBJ1-1 | TRBD1 | TRBV5-1 | -
TGTGCCAGCAGGTCAACGGGACAGGGGATCGCGATAAACAATGAGCAGTTCTTC | CASRSTGQGIAINNEQFF | TRBJ2-1 | TRBD1 | TRBV27 | -
TGTGCCACCAGCAGAGTTGCATCCGGGACAGAGGCTTACGAGCAGTACTTC | CATSRVASGTEAYEQYF | TRBJ2-7 | TRBD1 | TRBV15 | few